What follows describes a single T cell receptor beta chain. This clonotype was counted between two and nine times. Its specific antigen is unknown. No clone much larger than this one lies a single base away; base qualities are absent. Library method: PCR. Instrument on record: Illumina HiSeq 2500. To reduce PCR and sequencing biases, unique molecular identifiers were incorporated into the TCR beta cDNA libraries. Every 1 to 10 million input T cells yielded roughly 500,000 cDNA molecules, meaning each molecule approximated one T cell. The patient libraries were prepared and sequenced using the same protocol as the earlier healthy control dataset. Samples belonging to the same batch were prepared together, multiplexed and sequenced on a shared HiSeq lane. The study's own analysis went as follows. Raw barcoded reads were processed with MIGEC, and single-read molecular identifier groups were discarded before consensus assembly and CDR3 extraction. VDJtools was used for post-analysis of the clonotype tables, with diversity normalized by down-sampling every dataset to the smallest sample size. In repertoire overlap clustering, CDR3 amino acid sequences, but not nucleotide sequences, were matched to correct batch-related cross-sample contamination. In-frame beta chains were kept once TCRdb had trimmed the public reads at Q25 with fastp and called clones with MiXCR. Rows merge per CDR3 protein into single entries with the most common DNA and genes. TCRdb's processing, not the study's, gives the V and J calls here. Here the sample has 350,000 to 500,000 distinct CDR3 sequences; over 30% occur a single time. The top ten constitute under 9% of the sample.

From the cysteine through the phenylalanine, the CDR3 covers 15 amino acids. The retained sequence is limited to the CDR3, 45 bases, with the frame set at the first base. The germline V gene (reference sequence) specifies DFQATT as CDR1 and SNEGSKA as CDR2. V is pruned by 6 bases and J by 0 bases, leaving 6 bases of the junction without a gene match. To demonstrate the VDJtools post-analysis software, TCR beta repertoires were profiled from the peripheral blood of some 12 young patients with multiple sclerosis. The multiple sclerosis patients were children and adolescents between roughly 6 and 17 years of age. The entry originates in a study of post-analysis software for immune sequencing data (dated by TCRdb to 2014 to 2015). Context from the whole study: Relapsing-remitting, secondary progressive and progressive-relapsing multiple sclerosis were recorded as disease courses, and subtype annotation was lacking for some patients. A subset of samples was prepared in parallel using single-end sample barcoding, then pooled and co-amplified after Illumina adapter ligation. Patient repertoires were compared against roughly 10 previously published healthy control repertoires from donors aged about 6 to 27 years. Here is what the overall study found, with its caveats: Multiple sclerosis patients had significantly lower normalized Chao1 diversity than controls, a result that suggests substantial peripheral T-cell clonal expansion. Patients showed significantly higher frequencies than controls for roughly 5 TRBV segments, among them TRBV5-6, TRBV5-1 and TRBV20-1. The control group was slightly older than the multiple sclerosis patient group. Direct clustering with F measure revealed strong co-clustering of samples prepared in the same batch, which led to a batch-effect correction.

The receptor comes from a girl between 2 and 10 years old with multiple sclerosis. The sample taken for sequencing was blood. The chain is made from TRBV20-1 and TRBJ2-7; 12 middle bases align to TRBD2. The DNA sequence is TGCAGTGCCAGACCGGGACTAGCGGGCTCCTACGAGCAGTACTTC. Its protein product is CSARPGLAGSYEQYF.